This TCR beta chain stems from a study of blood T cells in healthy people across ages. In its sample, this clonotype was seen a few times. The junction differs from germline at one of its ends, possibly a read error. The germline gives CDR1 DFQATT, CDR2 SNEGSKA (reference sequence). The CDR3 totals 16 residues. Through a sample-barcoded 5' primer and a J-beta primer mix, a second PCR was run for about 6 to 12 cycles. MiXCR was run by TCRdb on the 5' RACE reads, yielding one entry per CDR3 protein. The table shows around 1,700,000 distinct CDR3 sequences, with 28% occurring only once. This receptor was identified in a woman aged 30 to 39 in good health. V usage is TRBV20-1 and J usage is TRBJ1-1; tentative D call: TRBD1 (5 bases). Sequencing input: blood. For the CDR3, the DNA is TGCAGTGCCAGAGAGGGACCTTTTGGGACGGGAACTGAAGCTTTCTTT. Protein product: CSAREGPFGTGTEAFF.